Below, one T cell receptor beta chain is given with its context. The data belong to a study of T-cell reconstitution after alpha-beta-depleted transplantation in children. Researchers prepared the TCRbeta library using unique molecular identifiers, the study reports. TCRdb analysed the PCR reads with MiXCR anew, one entry per CDR3 protein. This table has 500,000 or so distinct CDR3 sequences, 30% to 35% appearing once. The CDR3 spans 13 residues. V gave up 4 bases and J gave up 4 bases, with 13 bases separating them. In germline, CDR1 is SQVTM, CDR2 ANQGSEA. This receptor was obtained from a human donor who donated a stem cell graft to a child with aplastic anemia. The V call is TRBV29-1, the J call TRBJ1-2; tentative D call: TRBD1 (5 bases). The sequenced sample was PBMCs from the stem cell graft donor, obtained from the stem cell graft. The CDR3 sequence: CSVVRDGTYGYTF. DNA for the CDR3: TGCAGCGTTGTTAGGGACGGAACCTATGGCTACACCTTC.